Listed here are 10 T cell receptor beta chains from one sample, sequenced in a study of vaccination effects on CD4 cells after COVID-19. In the ViraFEST assay, antigen-specific CD4+ clonotypes were identified by expansion after peptide-pool stimulation. Isolating CD4+ T cells followed 9 to 11 days of culture. Nobody among the vaccine recipients had prior SARS-CoV-2 infection (nucleocapsid antibodies were negative). Clones were sequenced by immunoSEQ multiplex PCR, and TCRdb holds only the in-frame ones, with some missing. The table lists fewer than 55,000 clones, approximately 79% of them singletons. The antigens these receptors bind are not known. This specimen was CD4+ T cells from PBMCs cultured with HCoV-OC43 spike peptides, taken before COVID-19 vaccination. The subset here: HCoV-OC43 spike overlapping peptide pool stimulation. The receptor source for this set is a human donor who received a COVID-19 vaccine.

The chain recombines TRBV18 with TRBJ2-7, with 8 bases that match TRBD1. In germline, CDR1 is KGHSH, CDR2 LQKENI. The CDR3 length is 15 residues. V trimming: 4 bases; J trimming: 2 bases; junction bases outside the gene matches: 7. The chain's CDR3 is CASSQTGDRTYEQYV. CDR3 coding DNA: TGTGCCAGCTCACAGACAGGGGATAGGACCTACGAGCAGTACGTC.

The V and J genes are TRBV7-9 and TRBJ2-4; possibly TRBD1 or TRBD2 for D (5 bases each). The V end was cut by 5 bases, the J end by 5 bases, with 10 bases between. The CDR3 sequence is 13 residues long. Germline V gene lookup returns CDR1 SEHNR and CDR2 FQNEAQ (reference sequence). As DNA, the CDR3 is TGTGCCAGCAGCCGGGACGCTGAAAACATTCAGTACTTC. As protein: CASSRDAENIQYF.

The chain couples TRBV27 to TRBJ1-1, with unresolved D. Germline V gene sequence: CDR1 MNHEY, CDR2 SMNVEV (reference sequence). The CDR3 spans 15 residues. V was pared by 6 bases and J by 3 bases, with 17 bases between. The CDR3 is CASSSHGPEDTEAFF. DNA for the CDR3: TGTGCCAGCAGCTCCCACGGGCCGGAGGACACTGAAGCTTTCTTT.

The chain has TRBV29-1 and TRBJ1-2, with TRBD1 as a possible D gene (6 bases). This CDR3 comprises 13 residues. In germline, CDR1 is SQVTM, CDR2 ANQGSEA. The V and J ends lost 5 bases and 8 bases respectively, with 18 bases between them. CDR3 nucleotides: TGCAGCGTTCGGGACACAGGCCCCAGGGGCTACACCTTC. It codes for CSVRDTGPRGYTF.

The chain carries TRBV3-1 (or the pseudogene TRBV3-2) and TRBJ2-7; TRBD2 agrees at 8 bases. With 1 base clipped from V and 3 bases from J, the junction kept 5 bases outside the gene matches. CDR3 length: 15 amino acids. The germline V gene encodes CDR1 LGHDT and CDR2 YNNKEL (reference sequence). CDR3: CASSQGCGGRYEQYV. The CDR3 DNA reads TGTGCCAGCAGCCAAGGTTGCGGGGGGCGCTACGAGCAGTACGTC.

There are a few counts of this clone. V usage is TRBV6-5 and J usage is TRBJ2-2; D uncertain. This CDR3 is 14 amino acids long. V was cut by 6 bases and J by 3 bases, with 11 bases left in between. Per germline, CDR1 MNHEY and CDR2 SVGAGI. As DNA, the CDR3 is TGTGCCAGCAGCCGCACGGCGCACACCGGGGAGCTGTTTTTT. Its protein is CASSRTAHTGELFF.

The gene calls are TRBV12-3 or TRBV12-4 and TRBJ2-1; D gene ambiguous. The germline V and J ends were trimmed by 6 bases and 12 bases, with 18 bases remaining between them. CDR3 length: 13 amino acids. CDR3 loop: CASRPERYHWQFF. For the CDR3, the DNA is TGTGCCAGCAGGCCCGAAAGATATCACTGGCAGTTCTTC.

This chain links TRBV6-2 or TRBV6-3 with TRBJ1-1, with D perhaps TRBD1 (5 bases). With 6 bases removed from V and 1 base from J, the gap between germline ends came to 18 bases. From germline, CDR1 is MNHEY and CDR2 SVGEGT. The CDR3 totals 16 residues. CDR3 DNA: TGTGCCAGCAGCTCGATGGGGCGTCGAGGGAACACTGAAGCTTTCTTT. It codes for CASSSMGRRGNTEAFF.

For the CDR3, the DNA is TGTGCCATCAGTACACGGGGCGTAGTGTATACTGAAGCTTTCTTT. It specifies CAISTRGVVYTEAFF. V is TRBV10-3 and J is TRBJ1-1; a possible D gene is TRBD1 (5 bases). Looked up from germline, CDR1 is ENHRY and CDR2 is SYGVKD. V was trimmed by 5 bases and J by 5 bases, leaving 18 bases between them. The CDR3 loop spans 15 amino acids.

The genes are TRBV18 and TRBJ2-3; D is perhaps TRBD2 (6 bases). With 3 bases removed from V and 3 bases from J, the gap between germline ends came to 13 bases. Germline lookup yields CDR1 KGHSH and CDR2 LQKENI. The CDR3 has 15 amino acids. CDR3 DNA: TGTGCCAGCTCACCTGGGACTTTAAAAACAGATACGCAGTATTTT. Its protein is CASSPGTLKTDTQYF.